A single sample gave rise to the 21 T cell receptor beta chains below, sequenced in a study of tumor-infiltrating lymphocytes in primary liver carcinoma. A constant-region primer primed TCR beta cDNA synthesis from 450 to 550 ng of total RNA. Nested multiplex PCR, run for three rounds with slightly modified ARM-PCR, yielded TCR beta libraries. Primers for the first two PCR rounds were TRBV1-TRBV30 forward primers and a C-beta reverse primer (around 10 cycles per round). TCRdb analysed the multiplex PCR reads with MiXCR anew, one entry per CDR3 protein. The data show 100,000 to 150,000 distinct CDR3 sequences, around 64% seen once. The source material, roughly 18-30 mg of unsorted bulk tissue, was used to co-extract RNA and DNA. The sequenced sample was liver tumor tissue from sampling region 3. The subset denotes: tumor region T3, left-lateral pole. The receptors come from a woman aged 55-75 years with primary liver carcinoma and hepatitis B virus infection.

About this clonotype: One end of the junction fails to match germline, which may point to a read error. J is TRBJ1-2 and V is TRBV11-2; D call uncertain. The CDR3 length is 14 residues. Germline CDR1 is SGHAT and CDR2 is FQNNGV. This CDR3 is CASNLEPTNNGYTF. The CDR3, as DNA: TGTGCCAGCAACTTAGAGCCTACTAACAATGGTTACACCTTC.

To note about this clonotype: The junction departs from germline at one end; a sequencing error may be responsible. This rearrangement joins TRBV6-1 to TRBJ2-7; 7 nucleotides match TRBD2. Per germline, CDR1 MNHNS and CDR2 SASEGT. This CDR3 is built from 16 residues. CDR3 DNA sequence: TGTCCCAGCAGTGGACCCCCAGGCGGGAGCCGCGACGAGCAGTACTTC. Amino acids: CPSSGPPGGSRDEQYF.

The V gene is TRBV29-1, the J gene TRBJ1-4; weak D call: TRBD1 (5 bases). The CDR3 covers 14 residues. Trimming shortened V by 3 bases and J by 6 bases, and 14 bases separated the two germline ends. The germline gives CDR1 SQVTM, CDR2 ANQGSEA. The chain's CDR3 is CSVDPTLGHEKLFF. CDR3 bases: TGCAGCGTTGATCCCACGCTGGGGCATGAAAAACTGTTTTTT.

In this sample, this clonotype turned up once. Since no conserved phenylalanine or tryptophan closes the CDR3, a read error is the likely cause. The chain is built from TRBV11-2 and TRBJ1-2; tentative D call: TRBD1 (6 bases). V was shortened by 5 bases and J by 8 bases, with 21 bases between the two germline ends. Germline values: CDR1 SGHAT, CDR2 FQNNGV. The CDR3 totals 15 residues. The chain's CDR3 is CASSVDTTGIYGYTL. In nucleotides, the CDR3 is TGTGCCAGCAGCGTGGACACGACAGGAATCTACGGCTACACCCTC.

This chain links TRBV16 with TRBJ1-4; D is perhaps TRBD1 (5 bases). Germline lookup yields CDR1 KGHSY and CDR2 FQNENV. The CDR3 spans 14 residues. V dropped 0 bases and J dropped 7 bases, with 9 bases sitting between them. In nucleotides, the CDR3 is TGTGCCAGCAGCCAATCGCAGGGCAGTGAAAAACTGTTTTTT. Residues: CASSQSQGSEKLFF.

About this clonotype itself: This sequence may be a read error, since a much larger clone differs from it by one base. The V and J genes are TRBV5-4 and TRBJ2-1; D may be TRBD1 (6 bases). Germline CDR1 is SGHNT and CDR2 is YYREEE (reference sequence). The V end was cut by 4 bases, the J end by 9 bases, with 17 bases between. The CDR3 is 14 residues long. The CDR3 protein is CASSKNRDIGEQFF. CDR3 DNA: TGTGCCAGCAGCAAAAACAGGGATATTGGTGAGCAGTTCTTC.

Comment on this clonotype: Germline and junction disagree at one end, which may indicate a read error. This sequence joins TRBV11-2 and TRBJ2-5, with 8 bases matching TRBD1. The germline V gene has CDR1 SGHAT and CDR2 FQNNGV. The CDR3 runs 13 residues. CDR3 DNA sequence: TGTGCCGGCAGCACGGACAGGGAAGAGACCCAGTACTTC. Amino acid sequence: CAGSTDREETQYF.

V and J are TRBV21-1 and TRBJ2-1; the table's D gene call, TRBD2, was not cross checked with the DNA. TRBV21-1 is described as a pseudogene. The CDR3 length is 19 residues. CDR3 in amino acids: CASSLPTGLAGGSYNEQFF. In DNA form, the CDR3 reads TGTGCCAGCAGCCTCCCCACGGGACTAGCGGGAGGATCCTACAATGAGCAGTTCTTC.

With regard to this clonotype: This sequence may be a read error, since a much larger clone differs from it by one base. This chain connects TRBV10-2 to TRBJ1-2, with D maybe TRBD1 (5 bases). Germline lookup yields CDR1 WSHSY and CDR2 SAAADI. The CDR3 length is 13 residues. CDR3 amino acids: CASSDRDGYGYSF. The CDR3 nucleotides are TGCGCCAGCAGTGACAGGGATGGGTATGGCTACTCCTTC.

This clonotype was seen more than once but under ten times. The genes are TRBV7-9 and TRBJ2-4, with a weak D call TRBD2 (6 bases). This CDR3 has 18 residues. The germline gives CDR1 SEHNR, CDR2 FQNEAQ (reference sequence). V was pared by 0 bases and J by 0 bases, with 15 bases between. CDR3 sequence reads: CASSLAYTGLLAKNIQYF. The DNA for the CDR3 is TGTGCCAGCAGCTTAGCGTATACTGGACTACTAGCCAAAAACATTCAGTACTTC.

This clonotype was counted between two and nine times. The chain is built from TRBV11-2 and TRBJ2-2; TRBD2 agrees at 7 bases. The CDR3 consists of 12 residues. The V gene's germline CDR1 is SGHAT and CDR2 FQNNGV. V shed 10 bases, J shed 5 bases, and the junction held 4 bases outside the gene matches. The CDR3 nucleotides read TGTGCCAACATGCGGGGGACCGGGGAGCTGTTTTTT. It encodes CANMRGTGELFF.

With respect to this clonotype: This may be a read error: a much more frequent sequence differs by one nucleotide. This rearrangement joins TRBV10-3 to TRBJ2-7; 12 positions agree with TRBD2. CDR3 length: 16 residues. The germline V gene has CDR1 ENHRY and CDR2 SYGVKD. V was pared by 0 bases and J by 0 bases, with 0 bases of the junction left unmatched. CDR3: CAISESGLAGSYEQYF. The CDR3 coding sequence is TGTGCCATCAGTGAGTCGGGACTAGCGGGCTCCTACGAGCAGTACTTC.

With regard to this clonotype: A junction end diverges from the germline sequence, so it may reflect a read error. This chain connects TRBV10-1 to TRBJ1-1; no definite D call. The CDR3 contains 12 residues. Germline V gives CDR1 WNHNN, CDR2 SYGVQD (reference sequence). CDR3 in amino acids: CAGSDPETEAFF. CDR3 nucleotide sequence: TGCGCCGGCAGTGACCCCGAGACTGAGGCTTTCTTT.

Note on this clonotype: Here the CDR3 omits its conserved ending phenylalanine or tryptophan, so a read error is the likely source. The chain carries TRBV4-2 and TRBJ1-2, with TRBD1 as a possible D gene (6 bases). In germline, CDR1 is LGHNA, CDR2 YNFKEQ. This CDR3 contains 15 residues. CDR3: CASSQEGGPLYAYTI. CDR3 DNA: TGTGCCAGCAGCCAAGAAGGGGGTCCTCTTTATGCCTACACCATC.

A remark on this clonotype: Its ends do not fully match the called genes, so a read error is possible. The chain couples TRBV6-1 to TRBJ2-3; TRBD2 matches at 7 bases. The CDR3 runs 15 residues. Looked up from germline, CDR1 is MNHNS and CDR2 is SASEGT. CDR3 sequence (DNA): TGTACCAGCAAAGGGAGGGCGGGAGAAGGAGATACGCAGTACTTT. It is translated as CTSKGRAGEGDTQYF.

Remarks on this clonotype: This is likely a read error, given that the CDR3 carries no conserved phenylalanine or tryptophan at its end. The rearrangement joins TRBV11-3 to TRBJ2-1; 8 bases match TRBD2. The CDR3 sequence is 15 residues long. V lost 1 base, J lost 9 bases, and 8 bases stayed unmatched. Germline CDR1 is SGHNT and CDR2 is YENEEA. The CDR3 DNA sequence: TGTGCCAGCAGCTTAGGAAATAGCGGGAAACTTGAGCAGTTCATC. It codes for CASSLGNSGKLEQFI.

Concerning this clonotype itself: It may be a read error: a sequence one base away is much more abundant. The chain is built from TRBV5-1 and TRBJ2-2; TRBD2 aligns across 8 bases. The CDR3 covers 14 residues. V dropped 8 bases and J dropped 1; count of bases not matched to a gene: 4. Germline CDR1 and CDR2: SGHRS and YFSETQ. In DNA form, the CDR3 reads TGCGCCAGAAAAACTAGCGGGAACACCGGGGAGCTGTTTTTT. Protein sequence: CARKTSGNTGELFF.

Worth noting for this clonotype: Without the conserved terminal phenylalanine or tryptophan, this CDR3 likely stems from a read error. No DNA is shown, since the ends of the CDR3 on it are uncertain; the CDR3 is the one TCRdb lists. The V and J genes are TRBV11-3 and TRBJ2-7; TRBD1 is the table's D call and was not checked against the DNA. The CDR3 has 15 residues if both end residues are counted. Germline CDR1 SGHNT, CDR2 YENEEA. The CDR3 spells CASSPGTGGNYEQCL.

This clonotype has at least ten counts. This sequence joins TRBV29-1 and TRBJ2-1; 9 bases agree with TRBD2. The length of the CDR3 is 13 residues. CDR1 and CDR2 (germline): SQVTM, ANQGSEA. J gave up 6 bases and V 5 bases, and 5 bases lay outside the gene matches. CDR3 region: CSVRSSGTNEQFF. Here the CDR3 DNA reads TGCAGCGTTCGGTCTAGCGGGACCAATGAGCAGTTCTTC.

A word on this clonotype: Given a much more abundant clone one base away, this may be a read error. The chain carries TRBV12-3 or TRBV12-4 and TRBJ2-1; 8 bases are shared with TRBD2. The CDR3 is 15 residues long. The CDR3, as DNA: TGTGCCAGCAGGCCGAGCGGGAGCGCTGGAAATGAGCAGCTCTTC. Its protein is CASRPSGSAGNEQLF.

In the case of this clonotype: The CDR3 carries no conserved terminal phenylalanine or tryptophan, so it likely arises from a read error. The chain combines TRBV29-1 with TRBJ2-5; D possibly corresponds to TRBD2 (5 bases). The germline V gene has CDR1 SQVTM and CDR2 ANQGSEA. V was trimmed by 7 bases and J by 2 bases, leaving 14 bases between them. The CDR3 consists of 13 residues. The CDR3 DNA follows: TGCAGCGCATATTCGGGATTTCAAGAGACCCAGTACCTC. This sequence encodes CSAYSGFQETQYL.